Shown below are 15 T cell receptor beta chains from a single sample sequenced in a study of blood T cell repertoires in COVID-19. Assay: immunoSEQ multiplex PCR; the TCRdb copy retains only in-frame clones and omits some. The table lists approximately 170,000 clones, roughly nine tenths of them singletons. Material for sequencing was peripheral blood. These receptor sequences come from an older woman with COVID-19, enrolled during active disease.

The gene calls are TRBV21-1 and TRBJ2-5; the table calls TRBD1, which could not be checked here. TRBV21-1 is annotated as a pseudogene. This CDR3 comprises 16 residues. CDR3 DNA sequence: TGTGCCAGCAGCAAAGTTTCAGGCGCAGCCCAAGAGACCCAGTACTTC. Translating it yields CASSKVSGAAQETQYF.

This clone occurred once. This chain joins TRBV29-1 and TRBJ2-1; 7 positions agree with TRBD1. The CDR3 is 14 residues long. Germline V gene sequence: CDR1 SQVTM, CDR2 ANQGSEA. Trimming cost V 0 bases and J 5 bases; bases outside gene matches: 4. Here the CDR3 reads CSVEEGDRHNEQFF. CDR3 DNA sequence: TGCAGCGTTGAAGAGGGGGACAGACACAATGAGCAGTTCTTC.

The V and J genes are TRBV18 and TRBJ1-1; TRBD1 matches at 9 bases. Looked up from germline, CDR1 is KGHSH and CDR2 is LQKENI. V shed 3 bases, J shed 4 bases, and the junction held 15 bases outside the gene matches. This CDR3 contains 18 residues. The CDR3 sequence is CASSPLTGQGRGSTEAFF. The DNA for the CDR3 is TGTGCCAGCTCACCTTTGACGGGACAGGGTAGAGGTAGCACTGAAGCTTTCTTT.

The chain joins TRBV7-2 to TRBJ2-2, with D hard to call. CDR1 SGHTA and CDR2 FQGNSA come from the germline V gene. Between the trimmed V and J ends, which lost 5 bases and 7 bases, there was a span of 8 bases. The CDR3 length is 12 residues. The DNA of the CDR3 is TGTGCCAGCAGCCAAAGCCTCGGGGAGCTGTTTTTT. Translation gives CASSQSLGELFF.

V usage is TRBV6-5 and J usage is TRBJ2-3; D possibly corresponds to TRBD2 (6 bases). Germline values: CDR1 MNHEY, CDR2 SVGAGI. V lost 1 base to trimming and J lost 2 bases, with 10 bases between them. This CDR3 contains 15 residues. The CDR3 bases are TGTGCCAGCAGTTACTTTGGCGGGAACACAGATACGCAGTATTTT. This encodes CASSYFGGNTDTQYF.

This chain joins TRBV7-2 and TRBJ1-3; TRBD1 matches 8 bases. V shed 7 bases and J 3 bases; nucleotides not matched to a gene: 5. The CDR3 runs 14 residues. CDR1 and CDR2 (germline): SGHTA, FQGNSA. The CDR3 loop reads CASKTGGGGNTIYF. CDR3 coding DNA: TGTGCCAGCAAAACAGGGGGAGGTGGAAACACCATATATTTT.

V gene TRBV4-1 combines with J gene TRBJ2-1; no firm D call. Germline CDR1 and CDR2: MGHRA and YSYEKL. Trimming removed 1 base at V and 6 bases at J, with 10 bases between. The CDR3 runs 14 residues. The CDR3 DNA reads as TGCGCCAGCAGCCAAGCGGAGAATAGCAATGAGCAGTTCTTC. This gives the protein CASSQAENSNEQFF.

This sequence joins TRBV28 and TRBJ1-5; D is uncertain. Per germline, CDR1 MDHEN and CDR2 SYDVKM. Trimming took off 6 bases at V and 0 bases at J, with 18 bases between the two ends. The CDR3 has 17 amino acids. CDR3 sequence (DNA): TGTGCCAGCAGAAGCGAGAGGAGGAACTATAGCAATCAGCCCCAGCATTTT. Its protein product is CASRSERRNYSNQPQHF.

J is TRBJ1-2 and V is TRBV12-3 or TRBV12-4, with 8 bases fitting TRBD1. The CDR3 is made up of 13 amino acids. The V gene end was trimmed by 8 bases and the J gene end by 4 bases; junction bases not matched to a gene: 6. The CDR3 sequence is CASARTGFYGYTF. The CDR3 DNA sequence: TGTGCCAGCGCGAGGACAGGGTTCTATGGCTACACCTTC.

This chain uses TRBV5-1 with TRBJ1-3, with a possible D match to TRBD1 (6 bases). The germline V gene has CDR1 SGHRS and CDR2 YFSETQ. V lost 1 base, J lost 0 bases, and 8 bases lay in between. The CDR3 spans 15 residues. Here the CDR3 reads CASSLTGTSGNTIYF. The DNA of the CDR3 is TGCGCCAGCAGCTTGACAGGGACCTCTGGAAACACCATATATTTT.

This clone was seen more than once but under ten times. The chain has TRBV3-1 (or the pseudogene TRBV3-2) and TRBJ2-3; weak D call: TRBD2 (6 bases). CDR1 is LGHDT and CDR2 is YNNKEL in the germline V gene (reference sequence). This CDR3 is built from 14 residues. V dropped 11 bases and J dropped 2 bases, with 17 bases sitting between them. The CDR3 region is CAPGRGIVTDTQYF. The CDR3 coding sequence is TGTGCCCCCGGTCGCGGGATAGTCACAGATACGCAGTATTTT.

The chain has TRBV3-1 (or the pseudogene TRBV3-2) and TRBJ2-7; D unresolved. Deletions cut 5 bases from V and 2 bases from J, with 16 bases between. Germline-derived CDR1 and CDR2 are LGHDT and YNNKEL (reference sequence). This CDR3 has 15 amino acids. CDR3 region: CASSYDRSEAYEQYF. The DNA of the CDR3 is TGTGCCAGCAGCTACGACCGGAGCGAGGCCTACGAGCAGTACTTC.

The V gene is TRBV9, the J gene TRBJ1-5; D might be TRBD1 (6 bases). The CDR3 length is 16 residues. The V gene's germline CDR1 is SGDLS and CDR2 YYNGEE. Trimming removed 0 bases at V and 7 bases at J, with 17 bases between. The CDR3 loop is CASSVGIRAGDQPQHF. The CDR3, as DNA: TGTGCCAGCAGCGTAGGGATAAGGGCAGGGGACCAGCCCCAGCATTTT. Variable domain in full (rest from reference TRBV9 and TRBJ1-5): DSGVTQTPKHLITATGQRVTLRCSPRSGDLSVYWYQQSLDQGLQFLIQYYNGEERAKGNILERFSAQQFPDLHSELNLSSLELGDSALYFCASSVGIRAGDQPQHFGDGTRLSIL.

The genes are TRBV9 and TRBJ1-2; 9 bases match TRBD1. The CDR3 length is 14 residues. Losses at the gene ends were 2 bases for V and 5 bases for J; bases not matched to a gene: 4. From germline, CDR1 is SGDLS and CDR2 YYNGEE. The CDR3: CASSVTGGRYGYTF. The CDR3 DNA sequence: TGTGCCAGCAGCGTTACAGGGGGCAGATATGGCTACACCTTC.

The rearrangement uses TRBV4-1 and TRBJ2-7; possible D gene TRBD2, 6 bases. Trimming removed 1 base from V and 3 bases from J, with 13 bases in between. The CDR3 extends over 15 amino acids. In germline, CDR1 is MGHRA, CDR2 YSYEKL. DNA for the CDR3: TGCGCCAGCAGCCAAGGGGTGTACGGGAGCTACGAGCAGTACTTC. It translates to CASSQGVYGSYEQYF.